The sequence of this T cell receptor beta chain was determined in a study of identical twins. Study-wide results and limits: Not following the same donors, the study drew its conclusions from cross-sectional statistical analysis. Abundant cord blood beta clonotypes carried fewer insertions; memory repertoires showed none. Modelling underestimated the level of out-of-frame TCR alpha sharing observed in monozygotic twins. Twin-shared out-of-frame alpha sequences were enriched for low generation probability.

TCRdb re-derived calls from the 5' RACE reads in MiXCR, one entry per CDR3 protein. The table shows approximately 1.8 million distinct CDR3 sequences, with around 29% occurring only once. Comment on this clonotype: Its target is unknown.

The clonotype originates from a newborn girl in good health. Input material: cord blood.

The CDR3 sequence is CASSERNYEQYF. The CDR3 nucleotides are TGTGCCAGCAGTGAGCGAAATTACGAGCAGTACTTC. The V call is TRBV2, the J call TRBJ2-7; D not resolved. CDR1 and CDR2 from the germline V gene are SNHLY and FYNNEI. The CDR3 spans 12 residues. The V gene lost 3 bases and the J gene lost 4 bases, with 7 bases spanning the gap.